Below, 24 T cell receptor beta chains from the same sample are listed, as sequenced in a study of CD8 T cells in Susac syndrome (dated by TCRdb to between 2018 and 2020). The library was prepared using the immunoSEQ multiplex PCR assay. RNA was extracted using the RNeasy kit, and about 0.45 to 1 microgram was reverse transcribed with random hexamers. The public reads were run again by TCRdb, first through fastp at Q25 and then through MiXCR, and only productive beta chains were kept. CDR3 protein duplicates are merged, each entry listing the most common genes and DNA. The sample profile shows about 300,000 distinct CDR3 sequences; 75% to 90% of them were found once. The top ten hold around 0.18% of the sample. The sample comprised CD8+ T cells from PBMCs. These receptor sequences come from a human donor with multiple sclerosis.

This clonotype was counted between two and nine times. The rearrangement links TRBV7-9 to TRBJ2-1; D unresolved. The V end lost 2 bases, the J end lost 5 bases, and 7 bases lay between the germline ends. This CDR3 comprises 13 residues. Germline CDR1 SEHNR, CDR2 FQNEAQ (reference sequence). The CDR3 region has the DNA TGTGCCAGCAGCTTATCTCCCCACAATGAGCAGTTCTTC. Translating it yields CASSLSPHNEQFF.

Written as DNA, the CDR3 is TGCAGTGCCATAATCGCCCCCAACAATGAGCAGTTCTTC. It yields the protein CSAIIAPNNEQFF. The V call is TRBV20-1, the J call TRBJ2-1; no clear D. Germline V lookup: CDR1 DFQATT, CDR2 SNEGSKA (reference sequence). This CDR3 has 13 amino acids. The ends were cut back, 6 bases at V and 5 bases at J, with 14 bases in the middle.

The chain recombines TRBV28 with TRBJ2-7; D might be TRBD1 (7 bases). Germline CDR1 is MDHEN and CDR2 is SYDVKM. This CDR3 contains 13 residues. V shed 3 bases and J shed 7 bases, with 13 bases lying between them. The CDR3 protein is CASSFQGGSEQYF. CDR3 sequence (DNA): TGTGCCAGCAGTTTTCAGGGGGGCAGTGAGCAGTACTTC.

This rearrangement joins TRBV29-1 to TRBJ2-1, with D maybe TRBD2 (5 bases). The germline V gene has CDR1 SQVTM and CDR2 ANQGSEA. This CDR3 comprises 14 residues. V was trimmed by 7 bases and J by 9 bases, leaving 22 bases between them. The CDR3 nucleotides read TGCAGCGGGTCCTTGGTCCCAAGTGGGAGTGAGCAGTTCTTC. Translation: CSGSLVPSGSEQFF.

This rearrangement joins TRBV9 to TRBJ2-5, with 8 bases fitting TRBD2. The junction had 12 bases not matched to a gene; V was cut back by 4 bases and J by 4 bases. The V gene's germline CDR1 is SGDLS and CDR2 YYNGEE. The CDR3 totals 16 residues. Written as DNA, the CDR3 is TGTGCCAGCAGCTTACATGTAGCGGGGCGCGGAGAGACCCAGTACTTC. Its translation: CASSLHVAGRGETQYF.

This clonotype was seen more than once but under ten times. V gene TRBV7-8 combines with J gene TRBJ2-1; D may be TRBD2 (6 bases). Germline assignment: CDR1 SGHVS and CDR2 FQNEAQ. The length of the CDR3 is 13 residues. The germline V and J ends were trimmed by 3 bases and 10 bases, with 13 bases remaining between them. The CDR3 is CASSLAGSDEQFF. Here the CDR3 DNA reads TGTGCCAGCAGCTTGGCGGGGTCTGACGAGCAGTTCTTC.

The genes are TRBV2 and TRBJ1-2, with a possible D match to TRBD1 (5 bases). Trimming shortened V by 6 bases and J by 5 bases, and 28 bases separated the two germline ends. This CDR3 is built from 18 residues. The germline CDR1 and CDR2 sequences are SNHLY and FYNNEI. The CDR3 sequence is CASREHDREGGFGYGYTF. The CDR3 nucleotides are TGTGCCAGCAGGGAACACGACAGAGAGGGAGGGTTTGGGTATGGCTACACCTTC.

The DNA for the CDR3 is TGTGCCAGCAGTCCCATGCTAGCGAGAAGCTCCTACAATGAGCAGTTCTTC. Residues: CASSPMLARSSYNEQFF. The chain joins TRBV27 to TRBJ2-1; D may be TRBD2 (6 bases). The CDR3 runs to 17 residues. CDR1 MNHEY and CDR2 SMNVEV come from the germline V gene (reference sequence). Trimming cost V 5 bases and J 0 bases, with 17 bases left between them.

The chain is built from TRBV4-3 and TRBJ2-5, with a weak D call TRBD1 (6 bases). Germline CDR1 and CDR2: LGHNA and YSLEER. Trimming took off 1 base at V and 9 bases at J, with 18 bases between the two ends. The CDR3 loop spans 15 amino acids. The CDR3: CASSQALGAVGAQYF. DNA for the CDR3: TGCGCCAGCAGCCAAGCGCTGGGGGCGGTAGGGGCCCAGTACTTC.

The chain links TRBV5-1 to TRBJ2-7; 7 bases are shared with TRBD1. V shed 2 bases, J shed 2 bases, and the junction held 7 bases outside the gene matches. The CDR3 sequence is 15 residues long. The germline gives CDR1 SGHRS, CDR2 YFSETQ. DNA for the CDR3: TGCGCCAGCAGCTTACTACAGGGGAGCCCCTACGAGCAGTACTTC. It is translated as CASSLLQGSPYEQYF.

The rearrangement links TRBV5-1 to TRBJ2-7; TRBD2 matches 13 bases. This CDR3 spans 17 amino acids. The germline V gene has CDR1 SGHRS and CDR2 YFSETQ. Unmatched junction bases numbered 12, after V lost 5 bases and J lost 4 bases. CDR3: CASRSGTSGEARYEQYF. The CDR3 nucleotides are TGCGCCAGCAGGTCCGGGACTAGCGGGGAGGCAAGGTACGAGCAGTACTTC.

This chain uses TRBV7-9 with TRBJ2-7, with D unresolved. This CDR3 spans 13 amino acids. Germline-derived CDR1 and CDR2 are SEHNR and FQNEAQ (reference sequence). V gave up 1 base and J gave up 2 bases, with 6 bases separating them. The DNA for the CDR3 is TGTGCCAGCAGCTTAGTTCTAGCCTACGAGCAGTACTTC. It specifies CASSLVLAYEQYF.

This clonotype was seen just once. The V and J genes are TRBV2 and TRBJ1-6, with D possibly TRBD1 on 5 matching bases. This CDR3 has 18 amino acids. V lost 2 bases, J lost 0 bases, and 14 bases lay in between. Per germline, CDR1 SNHLY and CDR2 FYNNEI. CDR3 bases: TGTGCCAGCAGTGAACTCGACAGCTCGAGCTCCTATAATTCACCCCTCCACTTT. This sequence encodes CASSELDSSSSYNSPLHF.

There are a few counts of this clonotype. CDR3 region: CASSESGLGELFF. The CDR3, as DNA: TGTGCCAGCAGCGAGTCCGGGCTGGGGGAGCTGTTTTTT. This sequence joins TRBV9 and TRBJ2-2; D remains unclear. This CDR3 is built from 13 residues. Trimming took off 3 bases at V and 8 bases at J, with 11 bases between the two ends. Germline V gene data show CDR1 as SGDLS and CDR2 as YYNGEE.

The chain couples TRBV18 to TRBJ1-2, with no clear D. The CDR3 extends over 17 amino acids. CDR1 is KGHSH, CDR2 LQKENI, per germline. V lost 0 bases, J lost 0 bases, and 14 bases lay in between. CDR3 sequence: CASSPPLLGSSNYGYTF. CDR3 in DNA: TGTGCCAGCTCACCACCGTTATTAGGGTCTTCTAACTATGGCTACACCTTC. The full variable domain, in which reference TRBV18 and TRBJ1-2 provide the parts outside the CDR3, is NAGVMQNPRHLVRRRGQEARLRCSPMKGHSHVYWYRQLPEEGLKFMVYLQKENIIDESGMPKERFSAEFPKEGPSILRIQQVVRGDSAAYFCASSPPLLGSSNYGYTFGSGTRLTVV.

This clonotype was seen just once. This rearrangement joins TRBV9 to TRBJ2-1; 10 bases match TRBD1. Trimming cost V 4 bases and J 5 bases; bases outside gene matches: 12. The germline V gene has CDR1 SGDLS and CDR2 YYNGEE. The CDR3 totals 17 residues. The CDR3 DNA reads TGTGCCAGCAGCTCCAGACAGGGGGCTGGGAAGGACAATGAGCAGTTCTTC. This codes for CASSSRQGAGKDNEQFF.

This clonotype appeared a single time. The chain combines TRBV28 with TRBJ2-3; TRBD1 matches at 8 bases. Looked up from germline, CDR1 is MDHEN and CDR2 is SYDVKM. The junction had 19 bases not matched to a gene; V was cut back by 3 bases and J by 2 bases. The CDR3 runs to 20 residues. CDR3 sequence: CASSFPQVGQGFSHTDTQYF. CDR3 bases: TGTGCCAGCAGTTTCCCCCAAGTAGGACAGGGATTTTCCCACACAGATACGCAGTATTTT.

The rearrangement joins TRBV3-1 to TRBJ2-5, with TRBD1 matching 8 bases. CDR1 and CDR2 (germline): LGHDT, YNNKEL (reference sequence). V gave up 1 base and J gave up 5 bases; unmatched junction bases: 3. This CDR3 comprises 14 residues. In DNA form, the CDR3 reads TGTGCCAGCAGCCAAGGGACAGGGATTGAGACCCAGTACTTC. It is translated as CASSQGTGIETQYF.

J is TRBJ2-1 and V is TRBV9; D possibly corresponds to TRBD1 (7 bases). There are 22 residues in the CDR3. V was shortened by 0 bases and J by 4 bases, with 32 bases between the two germline ends. Germline CDR1 is SGDLS and CDR2 is YYNGEE. The CDR3 loop is CASSVVEVVGQGDSVTYNEQFF. Here the CDR3 DNA reads TGTGCCAGCAGCGTAGTTGAAGTGGTCGGGCAGGGGGACTCAGTTACGTACAATGAGCAGTTCTTC.

The chain has TRBV27 and TRBJ2-3, with no clear D. The CDR3 runs 16 residues. Trimming cost V 3 bases and J 0 bases, with 13 bases left between them. CDR1 is MNHEY, CDR2 SMNVEV, per germline (reference sequence). CDR3 DNA sequence: TGTGCCAGCAGTTTGATTGTTTCCTCTAGCACAGATACGCAGTATTTT. Amino acids: CASSLIVSSSTDTQYF.

This clonotype was detected a few times. V gene TRBV4-1 combines with J gene TRBJ2-7; the match to TRBD2 covers 8 bases. The germline V gene has CDR1 MGHRA and CDR2 YSYEKL. V lost 4 bases to trimming and J lost 5 bases; unmatched junction nucleotides: 4. CDR3 length: 13 residues. This CDR3 is CASSPSGLDEQYF. CDR3 DNA: TGCGCCAGCAGCCCTAGCGGGCTCGACGAGCAGTACTTC.

There are a few counts of this clonotype. V usage is TRBV3-1 and J usage is TRBJ2-3; TRBD2 agrees at 12 bases. V shed 5 bases, J shed 4 bases, and the junction held 4 bases outside the gene matches. CDR3 length equals 15 residues. Germline V gives CDR1 LGHDT, CDR2 YNNKEL (reference sequence). The CDR3 nucleotides read TGTGCCAGCAGCTTGGGACTAGCGGGCGCAGATACGCAGTATTTT. It codes for CASSLGLAGADTQYF.

The chain uses TRBV13 and TRBJ2-2, with 7 positions matching TRBD2. In germline, CDR1 is PRHDT, CDR2 FYEKMQ (reference sequence). The CDR3 totals 15 residues. V trimming: 1 base; J trimming: 2 bases; junction bases outside the gene matches: 1. DNA for the CDR3: TGTGCCAGCAGCTTAGAGCGGGGAAACACCGGGGAGCTGTTTTTT. This gives the protein CASSLERGNTGELFF. Based on the CDR3 plus reference TRBV13 and TRBJ2-2, the full variable domain is AAGVIQSPRHLIKEKRETATLKCYPIPRHDTVYWYQQGPGQDPQFLISFYEKMQSDKGSIPDRFSAQQFSDYHSELNMSSLELGDSALYFCASSLERGNTGELFFGEGSRLTVL.

This clonotype appeared a single time. This CDR3 reads CASSPYRSRGDIQYF. CDR3 in DNA: TGTGCCAGCAGTCCATACCGGTCCCGGGGGGACATTCAGTACTTC. The rearrangement links TRBV28 to TRBJ2-4, with TRBD2 identical over 7 bases. The CDR3 is 15 amino acids. V was pared by 5 bases and J by 8 bases, with 12 bases of the junction left unmatched. CDR1 is MDHEN and CDR2 is SYDVKM in the germline V gene.